A selection of T cell receptor beta chains follows, all from one sample in a study of human T cells and chemical hapten exposure. TCRdb ran MiXCR on the RACE reads and lists one entry per CDR3 protein. This table has a few hundred thousand distinct CDR3 sequences, 4.8% appearing once. This specimen was whole blood, taken in connection with sensitization to the hapten diphenylcyclopropenone (DPC). These receptors all come from a woman aged 45-59 years with alopecia areata. Some clones in this sample may be carry-over from other donors' samples. Each CDR3 is given with its conserved first and last residue. The D gene is left open where the match is weak. Size tells how often a clone was seen (once, few, many) or the class of an expanded clone, and some rows leave it out.

v_gene	j_gene	abundance	d_gene	CDR3aa	CDR3nt
TRBV24-1	TRBJ2-5	-	TRBD1	CATSDFDRARAQYF	TGTGCCACCAGTGATTTTGACAGGGCTCGGGCCCAGTACTTC
TRBV29-1	TRBJ2-1	-	-	CSEVTGLGEQFF	TGCAGCGAGGTGACAGGCCTCGGTGAGCAGTTCTTC
TRBV6-5	TRBJ2-1	-	TRBD2	CASRGLAGGYEQFF	TGTGCCAGCAGAGGACTAGCGGGAGGGTATGAGCAGTTCTTC
TRBV2	TRBJ1-2	few	-	CASSGERDYGYTF	TGTGCCAGCAGTGGGGAGAGGGACTATGGCTACACCTTC
TRBV29-1	TRBJ2-3	many	-	CSVPGKLADTQYF	TGCAGCGTTCCGGGGAAGTTGGCAGATACGCAGTATTTT
TRBV29-1	TRBJ2-6	once	-	CSVALGRSSGANVLTF	TGCAGCGTTGCTCTGGGGCGGAGTTCTGGGGCCAACGTCCTGACTTTC
TRBV28	TRBJ2-1	many	TRBD2	CASSNLAGGYNEQFF	TGTGCCAGCAGTAACCTAGCGGGGGGTTACAATGAGCAGTTCTTC
TRBV7-9	TRBJ1-5	few	-	CASEGGNQPQHF	TGTGCCAGCGAGGGGGGCAATCAGCCCCAGCATTTT
TRBV20-1	TRBJ2-3	many	TRBD2	CSARMVAGSTDTQYF	TGCAGTGCTAGAATGGTAGCGGGTAGCACAGATACGCAGTATTTT
TRBV7-8	TRBJ1-5	-	-	CASSLAGTVENQPQHF	TGTGCCAGCAGCTTAGCCGGGACGGTGGAAAATCAGCCCCAGCATTTT
TRBV7-9	TRBJ2-5	many	TRBD1	CASSPGTGGKTQYF	TGTGCCAGCAGTCCCGGGACAGGGGGGAAGACCCAGTACTTC
TRBV7-9	TRBJ1-3	many	-	CASRFYSGNTIYF	TGTGCCAGCAGGTTCTACTCTGGAAACACCATATATTTT
TRBV28	TRBJ1-5	many	-	CASTPLGRVGQPQHF	TGTGCCAGCACCCCCTTGGGCAGGGTAGGGCAGCCCCAGCATTTT
TRBV6-1	TRBJ2-7	many	-	CASRLGSLITVYF	TGTGCCAGCAGGTTAGGATCGTTAATCACGGTGTACTTC
TRBV12-3/TRBV12-4	TRBJ1-2	many	-	CASSFAANYGYTF	TGTGCCAGCAGTTTTGCGGCTAACTATGGCTACACCTTC
TRBV13	TRBJ2-3	many	TRBD2	CASSLPGSGTGDTQYF	TGTGCCAGCAGCCTCCCGGGGAGCGGGACGGGAGATACGCAGTATTTT
TRBV13	TRBJ1-1	many	-	CASSVGGSGAVTEAFF	TGTGCCAGCAGCGTGGGGGGCAGCGGGGCGGTCACTGAAGCTTTCTTT
TRBV4-1	TRBJ2-5	many	-	CASSQERVIPQETQYF	TGCGCCAGCAGCCAAGAAAGGGTCATCCCACAAGAGACCCAGTACTTC
TRBV21-1	TRBJ2-7	many	-	CASSMRPSGIYEQYF	TGTGCCAGCAGCATGAGGCCTAGCGGGATTTACGAGCAGTACTTC
TRBV29-1	TRBJ2-7	-	-	CSARDHTYEQYF	TGCAGCGCCCGGGACCACACCTACGAGCAGTACTTC
TRBV7-9	TRBJ1-1	-	TRBD1	CASSLETGGPNTEAFF	TGTGCCAGCAGCTTAGAAACAGGGGGCCCGAACACTGAAGCTTTCTTT
TRBV29-1	TRBJ1-3	many	TRBD1	CSVSWDSSGNTIYF	TGCAGCGTTTCCTGGGACAGCTCTGGAAACACCATATATTTT
TRBV6-5	TRBJ2-5	many	TRBD1	CASSKRTGVQETQYF	TGTGCCAGCAGTAAGAGGACAGGGGTCCAAGAGACCCAGTACTTC
TRBV10-3	TRBJ1-2	many	TRBD1	CATPGTGTGYTF	TGTGCCACCCCCGGGACAGGGACTGGCTACACCTTC
TRBV7-9	TRBJ1-4	many	-	CASSPPGTREKLFF	TGTGCCAGCAGCCCCCCCGGGACTAGGGAAAAACTGTTTTTT
TRBV10-3	TRBJ1-2	-	TRBD1	CAISGGQGGWDTF	TGTGCCATCAGTGGGGGACAGGGAGGTTGGGACACCTTC
TRBV11-2	TRBJ2-7	-	TRBD1	CASSLESTGFEQYF	TGTGCCAGCAGCTTAGAATCGACAGGGTTTGAGCAGTACTTC
TRBV27	TRBJ2-1	few	TRBD2	CASRAERGINNEQFF	TGTGCCAGCAGGGCCGAGCGGGGCATTAACAATGAGCAGTTCTTC
TRBV27	TRBJ2-7	-	TRBD1	CASSLSQGAPYEQYF	TGTGCCAGCAGTCTATCACAGGGGGCGCCCTACGAGCAGTACTTC
TRBV6-6	TRBJ1-4	few	-	CASSFSGPGTEKLFF	TGTGCCAGCAGTTTTAGCGGACCAGGGACCGAAAAACTGTTTTTT
TRBV7-2	TRBJ2-1	many	-	CASSIDRGTYNEQFF	TGTGCCAGCAGCATCGATCGCGGGACTTACAATGAGCAGTTCTTC
TRBV2	TRBJ2-1	many	TRBD1	CASSEFRQGYNEQFF	TGTGCCAGCAGCGAGTTTCGACAGGGGTACAATGAGCAGTTCTTC
TRBV20-1	TRBJ1-1	many	-	CSAGFFDEAFF	TGCAGTGCTGGCTTCTTCGATGAAGCTTTCTTT
TRBV6-5	TRBJ2-7	many	TRBD1	CASSLHLPGTGNDEQYF	TGTGCCAGCAGTCTCCACCTTCCGGGGACAGGGAACGACGAGCAGTACTTC
TRBV6-2/TRBV6-3	TRBJ2-3	few	-	CASRTELVAVADTQYF	TGTGCCAGCAGAACGGAACTAGTGGCTGTAGCAGATACGCAGTATTTT